Listed below are T cell receptor beta chains from one sample, sequenced in a study of blood T cell repertoires in COVID-19. Assay: immunoSEQ multiplex PCR; the TCRdb copy retains only in-frame clones and omits some. The sample yields about 240,000 clones, 75% to 85% seen once. Sequencing was done on a sample of peripheral blood. The receptors originated from a woman in her sixties or seventies with active or convalescent COVID-19. The CDR3 runs from the conserved cysteine through the conserved F or W. The D gene is left open where the match is weak. Expanded clones are given a class, and other clones once, few, many or no size at all.

cdr3_aa cdr3_nt d_call j_call v_call clone_size
CASSFRGSFGDTQYF TGTGCCAGCAGCTTTCGGGGGTCCTTCGGAGATACGCAGTATTTT NA TRBJ2-3 TRBV7-2 NA
CATSPRDRGVQPQHF TGTGCCACCAGCCCCCGGGACAGGGGCGTCCAGCCCCAGCATTTT TRBD1 TRBJ1-5 TRBV15 NA
CASSFGGYLEQYF TGTGCCAGCAGCTTCGGGGGTTATCTCGAGCAGTACTTC NA TRBJ2-7 TRBV3-1/TRBV3-2 NA
CSVVPQTTYEQYF TGCAGCGTTGTTCCCCAGACAACCTACGAGCAGTACTTC NA TRBJ2-7 TRBV29-1 NA
CAISSGESSYNSPLHF TGTGCCATCAGTTCAGGGGAAAGCTCCTATAATTCACCCCTCCACTTT NA TRBJ1-6 TRBV10-3 NA
CASSQGGGIDAEAFF TGTGCCAGCAGCCAAGGGGGGGGCATCGACGCTGAAGCTTTCTTT NA TRBJ1-1 TRBV3-1/TRBV3-2 NA
CASSSGTGVNTEAFF TGTGCCAGCAGCTCCGGGACAGGGGTGAACACTGAAGCTTTCTTT TRBD1 TRBJ1-1 TRBV11-3 NA
CASSPKGTGWMNTEAFF TGTGCCAGCAGCCCTAAGGGGACAGGGTGGATGAACACTGAAGCTTTCTTT TRBD1 TRBJ1-1 TRBV7-3 NA
CASSYEINYGYTF TGTGCCAGCAGCTACGAGATTAACTATGGCTACACCTTC NA TRBJ1-2 TRBV7-9 NA
CASSLGLAGGSTDTQYF TGTGCCAGCTCCCTCGGACTAGCGGGGGGTAGCACAGATACGCAGTATTTT TRBD2 TRBJ2-3 TRBV18 NA
CASSALQGMDTQYF TGTGCCAGCAGCGCCCTACAGGGCATGGATACGCAGTATTTT NA TRBJ2-3 TRBV9 NA
CASSLQGGEGQPQHF TGTGCCAGCAGCTTACAGGGTGGGGAGGGCCAGCCCCAGCATTTT NA TRBJ1-5 TRBV7-9 NA
CASSPLWEDGYTF TGTGCCAGCTCACCACTATGGGAGGATGGCTACACCTTC NA TRBJ1-2 TRBV18 NA
CASSFNRHGEQFF TGTGCCAGCAGCTTCAACCGACATGGCGAGCAGTTCTTC NA TRBJ2-1 TRBV7-2 NA
CASSYTEGNTEAFF TGTGCCAGCAGTTACACGGAGGGGAACACTGAAGCTTTCTTT NA TRBJ1-1 TRBV6-5 NA
CASSQVFTSDSGELFF TGTGCCAGCAGCCAAGTTTTTACTAGCGATAGCGGGGAGCTGTTTTTT TRBD2 TRBJ2-2 TRBV4-2 NA
CASSYAMGGSYTEAFF TGTGCCAGCAGTTACGCGATGGGGGGAAGCTACACTGAAGCTTTCTTT NA TRBJ1-1 TRBV6-5 NA
CASSPFDLGGTEAFF TGTGCCAGCAGCCCTTTTGACCTCGGGGGCACTGAAGCTTTCTTT NA TRBJ1-1 TRBV2 NA
CASSLESSQGAAEQYF TGTGCCAGCAGCTTAGAGTCGAGTCAGGGGGCGGCCGAGCAGTACTTC TRBD1 TRBJ2-7 TRBV7-6 NA
CASSPVTGPQHF TGTGCCAGCAGTCCCGTTACAGGGCCCCAGCATTTT NA TRBJ1-5 TRBV27 NA
CASRNRGRANEKLFF TGTGCCAGCAGGAACAGGGGGCGGGCTAATGAAAAACTGTTTTTT TRBD1 TRBJ1-4 TRBV2 NA
CASSPAGGLYNEQFF TGTGCCAGCAGCCCAGCGGGGGGGCTCTACAATGAGCAGTTCTTC TRBD2 TRBJ2-1 TRBV7-9 NA
CASSGTYGNTIYF TGTGCCAGCAGCGGGACATATGGAAACACCATATATTTT NA TRBJ1-3 TRBV6-6 NA
CASRTQGGGEQFF TGTGCCAGCAGGACCCAGGGAGGTGGTGAGCAGTTCTTC NA TRBJ2-1 TRBV12-3/TRBV12-4 once
CASSTMGTRSSYNEQFF TGTGCCAGCTCCACCATGGGGACTAGGAGTTCCTACAATGAGCAGTTCTTC TRBD2 TRBJ2-1 TRBV18 once
CASSERQGNTIYF TGTGCCAGCAGCGAAAGACAGGGGAACACCATATATTTT TRBD1 TRBJ1-3 TRBV7-9 NA
CAISGGLGDEQYF TGTGCCATCAGTGGGGGACTAGGCGACGAGCAGTACTTC TRBD2 TRBJ2-7 TRBV10-3 NA
CASSTSGVGNEQFF TGTGCCAGCAGCACTAGCGGGGTAGGCAATGAGCAGTTCTTC TRBD2 TRBJ2-1 TRBV7-9 NA
CASSLDRPRGYTF TGTGCCAGTAGTCTTGACAGGCCGAGGGGCTACACCTTC NA TRBJ1-2 TRBV19 NA
CASINSGGAGEQFF TGTGCCAGTATAAATAGCGGGGGGGCAGGTGAGCAGTTCTTC TRBD2 TRBJ2-1 TRBV10-3 NA